The 5 T cell receptor beta chains below come from one sample, sequenced in a study of blood T cells in healthy people across ages. A second about 6 to 11 cycle PCR used barcoded and J-beta primers. TCRdb recomputed calls from the 5' RACE reads with MiXCR, one row per CDR3 protein. The sample holds under 750,000 distinct CDR3 sequences, around 50% seen once. Sequencing input: blood. These receptors were taken from a man older than 75 in good health.

The V and J genes are TRBV7-9 and TRBJ2-3; either TRBD1 or TRBD2 may fit D (7 bases each). The CDR3 covers 15 residues. Looked up from germline, CDR1 is SEHNR and CDR2 is FQNEAQ (reference sequence). V was trimmed by 6 bases and J by 2 bases, leaving 15 bases between them. The chain's CDR3 is CASRRGGQSTDTQYF. The CDR3, as DNA: TGTGCCAGCAGACGCGGGGGACAGTCCACAGATACGCAGTATTTT.

V and J are TRBV7-2 and TRBJ2-3; 11 nucleotides match TRBD2. Germline V CDR1 and CDR2: SGHTA, FQGNSA. The CDR3 totals 17 residues. V was pared by 0 bases and J by 4 bases, with 6 bases of the junction left unmatched. For the CDR3, the DNA is TGTGCCAGCAGCTTAGCGCTAGCGGGAGGAAGCGCAGATACGCAGTATTTT. Its translation is CASSLALAGGSADTQYF. Full variable domain (rest looked up from reference TRBV7-2 and TRBJ2-3): GAGVSQSPSNKVTEKGKDVELRCDPISGHTALYWYRQSLGQGLEFLIYFQGNSAPDKSGLPSDRFSAERTGGSVSTLTIQRTQQEDSAVYLCASSLALAGGSADTQYFGPGTRLTVL.

This clonotype appeared a few times. The chain has TRBV20-1 and TRBJ2-1, with 10 positions matching TRBD2. The germline V gene encodes CDR1 DFQATT and CDR2 SNEGSKA (reference sequence). This CDR3 is 10 amino acids long. V lost 6 bases to trimming and J lost 12 bases; unmatched junction nucleotides: 2. The CDR3 sequence is CSALAGAQFF. The CDR3 nucleotides read TGCAGTGCGCTAGCGGGAGCGCAGTTCTTC.

The chain is built from TRBV3-1 and TRBJ2-5; 8 positions agree with TRBD1. This CDR3 spans 17 amino acids. Germline CDR1 LGHDT, CDR2 YNNKEL (reference sequence). V trimming: 0 bases; J trimming: 2 bases; junction bases outside the gene matches: 8. In DNA form, the CDR3 reads TGTGCCAGCAGCCAAGATCGGGGCAGGGGGCGACAAGAGACCCAGTACTTC. Its translation: CASSQDRGRGRQETQYF.

J is TRBJ1-1 and V is TRBV27, with 11 positions matching TRBD1. The germline V gene has CDR1 MNHEY and CDR2 SMNVEV (reference sequence). Trimming cost V 4 bases and J 0 bases; bases outside gene matches: 4. This CDR3 is built from 16 residues. CDR3 loop: CASSSGTGGVNTEAFF. The DNA for the CDR3 is TGTGCCAGCAGTTCCGGGACAGGGGGAGTGAACACTGAAGCTTTCTTT.